This is a list of T cell receptor beta chains from one sample in a study of CD8+CD57+ T cells in acquired aplastic anemia. Each CDR3 protein gets one entry after TCRdb re-called the reads with MiXCR. The sample shows some 120,000 distinct CDR3 sequences, approximately 61% of them seen only once. Input material: sorted CD4+, CD8+, or CD8+CD57+ T cells (not recorded which) from PBMCs. Receptor source: a human donor with aplastic anemia. Each CDR3 is given with its conserved first and last residue. A D gene is named only where the DNA matches it firmly. Size is omitted from some rows. Given values are once, few, many or a class for expanded clones.

J gene: TRBJ2-2; V gene: TRBV9; D gene: -; clone size: few; CDR3 DNA: TGTGCCAGCAGCGTAGCTGGGGAACGAACCGGGGAGCTGTTTTTT; CDR3 protein: CASSVAGERTGELFF
J gene: TRBJ2-3; V gene: TRBV15; D gene: -; clone size: few; CDR3 DNA: TGTGCCACCAGCAGAGATGGCGTTCGGGGGGCAACAGATACGCAGTATTTT; CDR3 protein: CATSRDGVRGATDTQYF
J gene: TRBJ2-7; V gene: TRBV10-2; D gene: TRBD1; clone size: -; CDR3 DNA: TGCGCCAGCAGTGGTACAGGGGTCTACTACGAGCAGTACTTC; CDR3 protein: CASSGTGVYYEQYF
J gene: TRBJ1-2; V gene: TRBV9; D gene: TRBD1; clone size: -; CDR3 DNA: TGTGCCAGCAGCCCGTTCATTGATACAGGGGTGTATGGCTACACCTTC; CDR3 protein: CASSPFIDTGVYGYTF
J gene: TRBJ2-5; V gene: TRBV15; D gene: -; clone size: once; CDR3 DNA: TGTGCCACCAGCGGAAGGGGAGGTGGAGAGACCCAGTACTTC; CDR3 protein: CATSGRGGGETQYF
J gene: TRBJ2-3; V gene: TRBV7-8; D gene: -; clone size: -; CDR3 DNA: TGTGCCAGCAGCTTATCGGCGGGCACAGATACGCAGTATTTT; CDR3 protein: CASSLSAGTDTQYF
J gene: TRBJ2-7; V gene: TRBV7-8; D gene: -; clone size: -; CDR3 DNA: TGTGCCAGCAGCTTAGGAGAGGGTCTCTCCTACGAGCAGTACTTC; CDR3 protein: CASSLGEGLSYEQYF
J gene: TRBJ1-2; V gene: TRBV25-1; D gene: TRBD1; clone size: -; CDR3 DNA: TGTGCCAGCAGTCACGGACGGGACAGGGTACGTGGCTACACCTTC; CDR3 protein: CASSHGRDRVRGYTF
J gene: TRBJ2-1; V gene: TRBV7-2; D gene: -; clone size: -; CDR3 DNA: TGTGCCAGCAGCCTTGTGGGGAACCATGAGCAGTTCTTC; CDR3 protein: CASSLVGNHEQFF
J gene: TRBJ2-7; V gene: TRBV27; D gene: -; clone size: many; CDR3 DNA: TGTGCCAGCGGAACCTACGAGCAGTACTTC; CDR3 protein: CASGTYEQYF
J gene: TRBJ2-4; V gene: TRBV5-1; D gene: TRBD1; clone size: -; CDR3 DNA: TGCGCCAGCAGCCCCGGGACAGGGAGATACATTCAGTACTTC; CDR3 protein: CASSPGTGRYIQYF
J gene: TRBJ2-7; V gene: TRBV7-9; D gene: TRBD1; clone size: many; CDR3 DNA: TGTGCCAGCAGCCCCCTGGGACAGGACTCCTACGAGCAGTACTTC; CDR3 protein: CASSPLGQDSYEQYF
J gene: TRBJ1-4; V gene: TRBV7-9; D gene: TRBD1; clone size: many; CDR3 DNA: TGTGCCAGCAGCCTCCGACAGGGTTATAATGAAAAACTGTTTTTT; CDR3 protein: CASSLRQGYNEKLFF
J gene: TRBJ1-1; V gene: TRBV10-3; D gene: TRBD1; clone size: -; CDR3 DNA: TGTGCCATCAGCGACAGGGGGCAGGACACTGAAGCTTTCTTT; CDR3 protein: CAISDRGQDTEAFF
J gene: TRBJ2-1; V gene: TRBV5-1; D gene: TRBD2; clone size: -; CDR3 DNA: TGCGCCAGCAGCTTGGGATCGGGGGGATTCAAGATTGAGCAGTTCTTC; CDR3 protein: CASSLGSGGFKIEQFF
J gene: TRBJ2-6; V gene: TRBV19; D gene: TRBD1; clone size: -; CDR3 DNA: TGTGCCAGTACCCCGAGGGGGCGGACTGGGGCCAACGTCCTGACTTTC; CDR3 protein: CASTPRGRTGANVLTF
J gene: TRBJ1-2; V gene: TRBV7-9; D gene: -; clone size: -; CDR3 DNA: TGTGCTAGCAGCCGGGAGGCACTTGCCTATGGCTACACCTTC; CDR3 protein: CASSREALAYGYTF
J gene: TRBJ2-2; V gene: TRBV9; D gene: TRBD2; clone size: many; CDR3 DNA: TGTGCCAGCAGCCCGGACGGAGCGGGGCCCTGGACCGGGGAGCTGTTTTTT; CDR3 protein: CASSPDGAGPWTGELFF
J gene: TRBJ2-7; V gene: TRBV2; D gene: TRBD1; clone size: -; CDR3 DNA: TGTGCCAGCACCTCCGGGACAGGGAGATCCTACGAGCAGTACTTC; CDR3 protein: CASTSGTGRSYEQYF
J gene: TRBJ2-6; V gene: TRBV29-1; D gene: TRBD1; clone size: -; CDR3 DNA: TGCAGCGTTGAAGATCCGACAGGGATCCACTCTGGGGCCAACGTCCTGACTTTC; CDR3 protein: CSVEDPTGIHSGANVLTF
J gene: TRBJ1-6; V gene: TRBV10-3; D gene: -; clone size: -; CDR3 DNA: TGTGCCATCAGCCGAGCCAGGGAGGGCTCCTATAATTCACCCCTCCACTTT; CDR3 protein: CAISRAREGSYNSPLHF
J gene: TRBJ2-3; V gene: TRBV14; D gene: -; clone size: many; CDR3 DNA: TGTGCCAGCAGCCAAATAAGACAGGTGGATACGCAGTATTTT; CDR3 protein: CASSQIRQVDTQYF
J gene: TRBJ1-2; V gene: TRBV29-1; D gene: TRBD1; clone size: once; CDR3 DNA: TGCAGCGTTGTTACAGGGGTCGGAGCCTATGGCTACACCTTC; CDR3 protein: CSVVTGVGAYGYTF
J gene: TRBJ2-3; V gene: TRBV12-3/TRBV12-4; D gene: -; clone size: -; CDR3 DNA: TGTGCCAGCAGTTTCGGAGGGGGTAGCACAGATACGCAGTATTTT; CDR3 protein: CASSFGGGSTDTQYF
J gene: TRBJ2-3; V gene: TRBV2; D gene: -; clone size: -; CDR3 DNA: TGTGCCAGCAGTGCAGGGGATACGCAGTATTTT; CDR3 protein: CASSAGDTQYF
J gene: TRBJ2-7; V gene: TRBV12-3/TRBV12-4; D gene: -; clone size: -; CDR3 DNA: TGTGCCAGCAGTCGTGGCTCCTACGAGCAGTACTTC; CDR3 protein: CASSRGSYEQYF
J gene: TRBJ2-3; V gene: TRBV20-1; D gene: TRBD1; clone size: many; CDR3 DNA: TGCAGTGCTGTGGACAGGGATAACACAGATACGCAGTATTTT; CDR3 protein: CSAVDRDNTDTQYF
J gene: TRBJ1-3; V gene: TRBV29-1; D gene: -; clone size: few; CDR3 DNA: TGCAGCGTTGAAAACAGGGTTATTTCTGGAAACACCATATATTTT; CDR3 protein: CSVENRVISGNTIYF
J gene: TRBJ1-4; V gene: TRBV2; D gene: TRBD1; clone size: -; CDR3 DNA: TGTGCCAGCAGTGAGGTTGACAGGGGTCGCGAAAAACTGTTTTTT; CDR3 protein: CASSEVDRGREKLFF
J gene: TRBJ1-2; V gene: TRBV10-1; D gene: -; clone size: few; CDR3 DNA: TGCGCCAGCAGTGAGTACAGAAACTATGGCTACACCTTC; CDR3 protein: CASSEYRNYGYTF
J gene: TRBJ1-2; V gene: TRBV29-1; D gene: -; clone size: -; CDR3 DNA: TGCAGTGCCTTTTTGGGGTCTAACTATGGCTACACCTTC; CDR3 protein: CSAFLGSNYGYTF
J gene: TRBJ2-3; V gene: TRBV10-3; D gene: -; clone size: -; CDR3 DNA: TGTGCCATCAGTGAGCCAACTCTCAGCACAGATACGCAGTATTTT; CDR3 protein: CAISEPTLSTDTQYF
J gene: TRBJ2-3; V gene: TRBV5-1; D gene: -; clone size: -; CDR3 DNA: TGCGCCAGCAGCTTGGCGTCAGAGCGAGCAGATACGCAGTATTTT; CDR3 protein: CASSLASERADTQYF
J gene: TRBJ1-5; V gene: TRBV7-2; D gene: -; clone size: once; CDR3 DNA: TGTGCCAGCAGCTTATCATCCAGACAGCCCCAGCATTTT; CDR3 protein: CASSLSSRQPQHF
J gene: TRBJ2-6; V gene: TRBV5-1; D gene: -; clone size: -; CDR3 DNA: TGCGCCAGCAGCTTGTTTGAGGGCTCTGGGGCCAACGTCCTGACTTTC; CDR3 protein: CASSLFEGSGANVLTF
J gene: TRBJ1-6; V gene: TRBV4-1; D gene: -; clone size: -; CDR3 DNA: TGCGCCAGCAGCCAAGATAGCGACAGGTCATATTCACCCCTCCACTTT; CDR3 protein: CASSQDSDRSYSPLHF
J gene: TRBJ1-1; V gene: TRBV27; D gene: -; clone size: -; CDR3 DNA: TGTGCCAGCAGTCCCAGCGGGAGAAGTACTGAAGCTTTCTTT; CDR3 protein: CASSPSGRSTEAFF
J gene: TRBJ2-6; V gene: TRBV11-2; D gene: TRBD1; clone size: few; CDR3 DNA: TGTGCCAGCAGCTTACAGGGGGCGACTGGGGCCAACGTCCTGACTTTC; CDR3 protein: CASSLQGATGANVLTF
J gene: TRBJ2-7; V gene: TRBV9; D gene: -; clone size: many; CDR3 DNA: TGTGCCAGCAGCGAAACGGGAGCCTTCTCCTACGAGCAGTACTTC; CDR3 protein: CASSETGAFSYEQYF
J gene: TRBJ1-3; V gene: TRBV29-1; D gene: -; clone size: many; CDR3 DNA: TGCAGCGTTGAATGGAGCTCTGGAAACACCATATATTTT; CDR3 protein: CSVEWSSGNTIYF
J gene: TRBJ2-7; V gene: TRBV25-1; D gene: TRBD1; clone size: -; CDR3 DNA: TGTGCCAGCAGTGGAACCTCTTTGGGACAGGGGTATTACGAGCAGTACTTC; CDR3 protein: CASSGTSLGQGYYEQYF
J gene: TRBJ1-2; V gene: TRBV2; D gene: -; clone size: many; CDR3 DNA: TGTGCCAGCAGTGACAGCAACTATGGCTACACCTTC; CDR3 protein: CASSDSNYGYTF
J gene: TRBJ2-7; V gene: TRBV6-5; D gene: TRBD1; clone size: many; CDR3 DNA: TGTGCCAGCAGTTACGGCGGGACAGGGGGAGAGCAGTACTTC; CDR3 protein: CASSYGGTGGEQYF
J gene: TRBJ2-3; V gene: TRBV6-1; D gene: -; clone size: few; CDR3 DNA: TGTGCCAGCAGTGAAAACCCACAGAGCCCCATAGATACGCAGTATTTT; CDR3 protein: CASSENPQSPIDTQYF
J gene: TRBJ1-5; V gene: TRBV19; D gene: -; clone size: many; CDR3 DNA: TGTGCCAGTACCCCAGCGGGGCAGGGGAGTCAGCCCCAGCATTTT; CDR3 protein: CASTPAGQGSQPQHF
J gene: TRBJ1-1; V gene: TRBV4-1; D gene: -; clone size: once; CDR3 DNA: TGCGCCAGCAGCCGAGATGGGCAGGGGAACGATGAAGCTTTCTTT; CDR3 protein: CASSRDGQGNDEAFF
J gene: TRBJ1-1; V gene: TRBV10-3; D gene: TRBD1; clone size: -; CDR3 DNA: TGTGCCATCAGTGAAACCGGGACAGGGAACACTGAAGCTTTCTTT; CDR3 protein: CAISETGTGNTEAFF
J gene: TRBJ2-7; V gene: TRBV10-3; D gene: TRBD1; clone size: many; CDR3 DNA: TGTGCCATCAGGGACCCGGGCAGGACAGGGAAAGACGAGCAGTACTTC; CDR3 protein: CAIRDPGRTGKDEQYF
J gene: TRBJ2-1; V gene: TRBV7-6; D gene: -; clone size: -; CDR3 DNA: TGTGCCAGCAGCTTAGAACCGCCATCCCTCAATGAGCAGTTCTTC; CDR3 protein: CASSLEPPSLNEQFF
J gene: TRBJ2-7; V gene: TRBV15; D gene: TRBD1; clone size: -; CDR3 DNA: TGTGCCACTGGTGACAGGGCTTCCCCAGTTGGATTCGAGCAGTACTTC; CDR3 protein: CATGDRASPVGFEQYF
J gene: TRBJ2-2; V gene: TRBV29-1; D gene: -; clone size: -; CDR3 DNA: TGCAGCGTTGAAGGAGGCAGGGGAAACACCGGGGAGCTGTTTTTT; CDR3 protein: CSVEGGRGNTGELFF
J gene: TRBJ2-7; V gene: TRBV6-1; D gene: TRBD1; clone size: -; CDR3 DNA: TGTGCCACCGCTGGGACAGTGGCCTACGAGCAGTACTTC; CDR3 protein: CATAGTVAYEQYF